The clone carrying this T cell receptor (beta chain) was picked up a small number of times. Antigen specificity is unknown. The data originate from a study of response to subunit inactivated influenza vaccine. Broader study findings: It was suggested by the authors that few new T cells are recruited by each seasonal influenza vaccination.

TCRdb recomputed calls from the RT-PCR reads with MiXCR, one row per CDR3 protein. The data show some 850,000 distinct CDR3 sequences, less than 20% seen once. Trimming cost V 0 bases and J 4 bases, with 6 bases left between them. The length of the CDR3 is 13 residues. From germline, CDR1 is ENHRY and CDR2 SYGVKD. Here the sequenced sample was PBMCs from blood, taken roughly 5 days after vaccination. The chain carries TRBV10-3 and TRBJ2-5, with D perhaps matching TRBD1 (6 bases). This TCR derives from a man aged 50-60 years who received an inactivated influenza vaccine. Written as DNA, the CDR3 is TGTGCCATCAGTGAGTCGGGGGCAGAGACCCAGTACTTC. It encodes CAISESGAETQYF.